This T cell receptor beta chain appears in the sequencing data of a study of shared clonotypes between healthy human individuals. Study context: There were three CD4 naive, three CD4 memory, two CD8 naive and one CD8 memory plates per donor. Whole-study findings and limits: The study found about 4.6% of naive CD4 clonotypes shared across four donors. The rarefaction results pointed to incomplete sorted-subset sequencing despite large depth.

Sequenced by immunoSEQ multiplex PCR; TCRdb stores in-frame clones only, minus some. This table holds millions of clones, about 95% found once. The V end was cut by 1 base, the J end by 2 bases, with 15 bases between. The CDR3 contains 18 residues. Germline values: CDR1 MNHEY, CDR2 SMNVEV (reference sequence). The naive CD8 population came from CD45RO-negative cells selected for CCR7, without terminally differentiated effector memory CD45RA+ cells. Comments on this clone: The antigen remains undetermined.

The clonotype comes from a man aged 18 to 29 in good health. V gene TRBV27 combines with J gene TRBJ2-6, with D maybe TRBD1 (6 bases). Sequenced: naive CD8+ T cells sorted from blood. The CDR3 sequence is CASSLWVPPGAGANVLTF. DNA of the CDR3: TGTGCCAGCAGTTTATGGGTCCCCCCAGGGGCTGGGGCCAACGTCCTGACTTTC.